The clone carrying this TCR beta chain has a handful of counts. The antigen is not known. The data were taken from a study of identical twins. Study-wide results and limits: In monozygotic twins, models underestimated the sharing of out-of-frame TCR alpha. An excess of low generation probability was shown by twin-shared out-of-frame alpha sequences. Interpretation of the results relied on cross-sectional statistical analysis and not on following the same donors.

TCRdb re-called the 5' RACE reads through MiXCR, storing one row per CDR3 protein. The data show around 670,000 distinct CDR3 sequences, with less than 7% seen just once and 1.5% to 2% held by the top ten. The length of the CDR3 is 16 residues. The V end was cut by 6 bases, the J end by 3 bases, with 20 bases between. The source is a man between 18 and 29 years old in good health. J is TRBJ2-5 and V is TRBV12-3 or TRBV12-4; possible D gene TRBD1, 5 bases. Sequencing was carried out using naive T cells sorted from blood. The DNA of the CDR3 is TGTGCCAGCAGCGTGGCTGGTAGACAGCTAGAAGAGACCCAGTACTTC. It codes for CASSVAGRQLEETQYF.